These 32 T cell receptor beta chains came from one sample sequenced in a study of T cells in Graves' hyperthyroidism and ophthalmopathy. The TCR beta CDR3 regions underwent amplification using RNA transcripts as the source. The HTBI primer set drove a first-round RT-PCR of the TCR CDR3. TCRdb re-analysed the multiplex PCR reads in MiXCR, keeping a single row per CDR3 protein. The sample contains 350,000 to 450,000 distinct CDR3 sequences, roughly 13% of which appear only once. Sample: blood. The receptors originated from a woman aged 60-75 years with Graves' hyperthyroidism.

This clonotype was seen only a few times. This chain links TRBV4-1 with TRBJ2-5; D may correspond to TRBD1 or TRBD2 (7 bases each). CDR3 size: 17 residues. Trimming removed 2 bases at V and 2 bases at J, with 18 bases between. Per the germline V gene, CDR1 is MGHRA and CDR2 is YSYEKL. The CDR3 bases are TGCGCCAGCAGCCAAACCCCAGGGAGGGGGCCTCAAGAGACCCAGTACTTC. Residues: CASSQTPGRGPQETQYF.

The chain couples TRBV7-9 to TRBJ2-1; 7 nucleotides line up with TRBD2. With 6 bases clipped from V and 9 bases from J, the junction kept 11 bases outside the gene matches. Germline loops: CDR1 SEHNR, CDR2 FQNEAQ (reference sequence). The CDR3 is 14 residues long. The CDR3 here is CASRGDGRETEQFF. Here the CDR3 DNA reads TGTGCCAGCAGGGGCGACGGGCGGGAGACTGAGCAGTTCTTC.

The genes are TRBV27 and TRBJ2-7, with TRBD2 matching 11 bases. The CDR3 consists of 13 residues. Germline values: CDR1 MNHEY, CDR2 SMNVEV (reference sequence). V shed 6 bases and J 5 bases; nucleotides not matched to a gene: 3. For the CDR3, the DNA is TGTGCCAGCAGACTAGCGGGAGCTAACGAGCAGTACTTC. Its translation: CASRLAGANEQYF.

On this clonotype itself: This may be a read error, as it is one base from a much larger clone. This chain connects TRBV11-2 to TRBJ1-1; the D gene is possibly TRBD1 (5 bases). The germline CDR1 and CDR2 sequences are SGHAT and FQNNGV. The CDR3 length is 14 residues. Trimming shortened V by 6 bases and J by 3 bases, and 14 bases separated the two germline ends. As DNA, the CDR3 is TGTGCCAGCAGTCCGACAGAGTGGGACACTGAAGCTTTCTTT. This gives the protein CASSPTEWDTEAFF. Using reference TRBV11-2 and TRBJ1-1 for the parts outside the CDR3, the full variable domain is EAGVAQSPRYKIIEKRQSVAFWCNPISGHATLYWYQQILGQGPKLLIQFQNNGVVDDSQLPKDRFSAERLKGVDSTLKIQPAKLEDSAVYLCASSPTEWDTEAFFGQGTRLTVV.

The chain links TRBV5-1 to TRBJ1-4, with 7 bases aligning to TRBD1. Germline assignment: CDR1 SGHRS and CDR2 YFSETQ. V lost 2 bases and J lost 2; bases outside the gene matches: 0. The CDR3 is made up of 14 amino acids. The CDR3 reads CASSFRGTNEKLFF. Written as DNA, the CDR3 is TGCGCCAGCAGCTTCAGGGGGACTAATGAAAAACTGTTTTTT.

This clonotype has a count of ten or more. The CDR3 bases are TGCAGTGCTATTTCCGGGACTAGCGTGTACAATGAGCAGTTCTTC. Residues: CSAISGTSVYNEQFF. The chain carries TRBV20-1 and TRBJ2-1; 10 bases agree with TRBD2. Germline V CDR1 and CDR2: DFQATT, SNEGSKA (reference sequence). V lost 4 bases and J lost 4; bases outside the gene matches: 7. The CDR3 length is 15 residues.

This clonotype has at least ten counts. The chain joins TRBV12-3 or TRBV12-4 to TRBJ1-1; D gene unclear. This CDR3 region has 14 residues. Trimming took off 0 bases at V and 5 bases at J, with 10 bases between the two ends. The CDR3 loop reads CASSLAPGGTEAFF. The CDR3 nucleotides are TGTGCCAGCAGTTTAGCCCCAGGAGGGACTGAAGCTTTCTTT.

This clonotype was picked up a small number of times. The chain recombines TRBV11-2 with TRBJ2-7, with D perhaps TRBD1 (5 bases). This CDR3 is built from 15 residues. V shed 1 base and J shed 1 base, with 11 bases lying between them. Germline V gives CDR1 SGHAT, CDR2 FQNNGV. The CDR3 coding sequence is TGTGCCAGCAGCTTAGGGGGCCTGGAATCCTACGAGCAGTACTTC. Translated, it gives CASSLGGLESYEQYF.

This chain links TRBV5-4 with TRBJ2-1; 9 bases map to TRBD2. The CDR3 covers 16 residues. Germline V lookup: CDR1 SGHNT, CDR2 YYREEE (reference sequence). V gave up 5 bases and J gave up 3 bases; unmatched junction bases: 9. The CDR3 protein is CASRANSGRGYNEQFF. The CDR3 DNA is TGTGCCAGCAGGGCCAATAGCGGGAGAGGCTACAATGAGCAGTTCTTC.

There are many counts of this clonotype. V and J are TRBV5-1 and TRBJ2-7; maybe TRBD2 (5 bases). Germline V lookup: CDR1 SGHRS, CDR2 YFSETQ. The CDR3 runs to 12 residues. Trimming cost V 0 bases and J 5 bases, with 6 bases left between them. In nucleotides, the CDR3 is TGCGCCAGCAGCTTGGACGGGAACGAGCAGTACTTC. Translating it yields CASSLDGNEQYF.

Ten or more counts support this clonotype. This chain links TRBV27 with TRBJ2-7, with 7 bases that match TRBD1. Germline CDR1 is MNHEY and CDR2 is SMNVEV (reference sequence). The CDR3 covers 11 residues. V shed 7 bases and J 5 bases; nucleotides not matched to a gene: 2. CDR3 in DNA: TGTGCCAGCATGACAGGGAACGAGCAGTACTTC. Encoded protein: CASMTGNEQYF.

Ten or more counts support this clonotype. The chain carries TRBV12-5 and TRBJ2-1; 7 positions match TRBD2. Germline V lookup: CDR1 LGHNT, CDR2 FRNRAP. This CDR3 region has 15 residues. V was pared by 3 bases and J by 8 bases, with 10 bases of the junction left unmatched. CDR3 sequence: CASGLGGSEFDEQFF. For the CDR3, the DNA is TGTGCTAGTGGTTTAGGCGGGAGTGAGTTCGATGAGCAGTTCTTC.

This clonotype was seen repeatedly, ten times or more. The V gene is TRBV6-1, the J gene TRBJ2-7; D is perhaps TRBD1 (7 bases). The CDR3 length is 15 residues. Germline V gene lookup returns CDR1 MNHNS and CDR2 SASEGT. The ends were cut back, 2 bases at V and 3 bases at J, with 14 bases in the middle. For the CDR3, the DNA is TGTGCCAGCAGTGAAACGGAGGGGGCTTACTACGAGCAGTACTTC. Its protein product is CASSETEGAYYEQYF.

The genes are TRBV27 and TRBJ1-1; 7 bases match TRBD1. The CDR3 covers 16 residues. Germline V gene sequence: CDR1 MNHEY, CDR2 SMNVEV (reference sequence). Losses at the gene ends were 4 bases for V and 5 bases for J; bases not matched to a gene: 13. This chain's CDR3 is CASSYRQGGFGTEAFF. The CDR3 nucleotides are TGTGCCAGCAGTTACCGACAGGGAGGCTTTGGAACTGAAGCTTTCTTT.

This clonotype was observed many times. The genes are TRBV18 and TRBJ2-7; 10 nucleotides agree with TRBD2. The CDR3 consists of 15 residues. The junction had 6 bases not matched to a gene; V was cut back by 6 bases and J by 1 base. The germline CDR1 and CDR2 sequences are KGHSH and LQKENI. CDR3 residues: CASSLTSGTSYEQYF. The CDR3 DNA reads as TGTGCCAGCTCGCTTACTAGCGGGACTTCCTACGAGCAGTACTTC. The whole variable domain, remainder taken from reference TRBV18 and TRBJ2-7, is NAGVMQNPRHLVRRRGQEARLRCSPMKGHSHVYWYRQLPEEGLKFMVYLQKENIIDESGMPKERFSAEFPKEGPSILRIQQVVRGDSAAYFCASSLTSGTSYEQYFGPGTRLTVT.

The chain couples TRBV30 to TRBJ2-1; D remains ambiguous. V lost 2 bases and J lost 10, with 15 bases in between. Germline loops: CDR1 GTSNPN, CDR2 SVGIG (reference sequence). The CDR3 contains 13 residues. As DNA, the CDR3 is TGTGCCTGGAGTCGGCCAGCAGGACCAGAGCAGTTCTTC. Translated: CAWSRPAGPEQFF.

This clonotype was detected many times. This chain connects TRBV24-1 to TRBJ2-3; tentatively, D is TRBD1 (5 bases). Trimming removed 4 bases from V and 4 bases from J, with 11 bases in between. The CDR3 runs 14 residues. The V gene's germline CDR1 is KGHDR and CDR2 SFDVKD. CDR3 amino acids: CATSESLRADTQYF. CDR3 DNA sequence: TGTGCCACCAGTGAAAGTCTCAGGGCAGATACGCAGTATTTT.

This clonotype was found many times. The V gene is TRBV5-1, the J gene TRBJ2-3; unclear D gene. Trimming took 4 bases from V and 0 from J, leaving 15 bases between them. This CDR3 contains 16 residues. Germline assignment: CDR1 SGHRS and CDR2 YFSETQ. The CDR3 region is CASSAPGVSSTDTQYF. The CDR3 DNA follows: TGCGCCAGCAGCGCCCCAGGTGTTTCTAGCACAGATACGCAGTATTTT.

V is TRBV6-1 and J is TRBJ1-2, with a weak D call TRBD1 (6 bases). Germline values: CDR1 MNHNS, CDR2 SASEGT. V lost 6 bases and J 5 bases, leaving 19 bases between the germline ends. This CDR3 comprises 15 residues. The CDR3 DNA sequence: TGTGCCAGCAGCCCCTCAGGGGCGGCGGGGTATGGCTACACCTTC. This codes for CASSPSGAAGYGYTF.

Notes on this clonotype: This may be a read error: a much more frequent sequence differs by one nucleotide. The gene calls are TRBV2 and TRBJ1-1, with TRBD1 as a possible D gene (5 bases). Germline V gene sequence: CDR1 SNHLY, CDR2 FYNNEI. CDR3 length: 12 amino acids. CDR3 amino acids: CAGRERSTGAFF. The CDR3 nucleotides are TGTGCCGGCAGGGAGAGGAGTACTGGAGCTTTCTTT.

This clonotype has a count of ten or more. J is TRBJ2-6 and V is TRBV28, with D hard to call. The CDR3 sequence is 15 residues long. In germline, CDR1 is MDHEN, CDR2 SYDVKM. Trimming shortened V by 6 bases and J by 0 bases, and 9 bases separated the two germline ends. The CDR3 DNA follows: TGTGCCAGCAGCTTAACTGCCTCTGGGGCCAACGTCCTGACTTTC. Protein product: CASSLTASGANVLTF.

This clonotype has a count of ten or more. The chain links TRBV7-9 to TRBJ1-2; D is ambiguous. The CDR3 covers 12 residues. Germline V lookup: CDR1 SEHNR, CDR2 FQNEAQ (reference sequence). V lost 5 bases, J lost 8 bases, and 12 bases lay in between. The CDR3 sequence is CASSQTRYGYTF. The DNA for the CDR3 is TGTGCCAGCAGCCAAACACGTTACGGCTACACCTTC.

This clonotype was seen more than once but under ten times. The CDR3 DNA is TGTGCCAGCAGTGCTGACTGGGGGTATGGCTACACCTTC. Translating it yields CASSADWGYGYTF. The rearrangement joins TRBV25-1 to TRBJ1-2; D may be TRBD1 (5 bases). Looked up from germline, CDR1 is MGHDK and CDR2 is SYGVNS. The CDR3 totals 13 residues. Trimming shortened V by 4 bases and J by 5 bases, and 11 bases separated the two germline ends.

At least ten counts were recorded for this clonotype. J is TRBJ1-4 and V is TRBV5-1; maybe TRBD1 (6 bases). CDR1 and CDR2 from the germline V gene are SGHRS and YFSETQ. The germline V and J ends were trimmed by 4 bases and 6 bases, with 10 bases remaining between them. This CDR3 has 13 amino acids. The CDR3 DNA follows: TGCGCCAGCAGCAGGGCAGGGGATGAAAAACTGTTTTTT. Its translation: CASSRAGDEKLFF.

This clonotype has ten or more counts. The CDR3 sequence: CASSLVSSRYEQYF. The CDR3 DNA follows: TGTGCCAGCAGCTTAGTCTCGTCCAGATACGAGCAGTACTTC. This chain joins TRBV7-2 and TRBJ2-7; no firm D call. CDR1 SGHTA and CDR2 FQGNSA come from the germline V gene. This CDR3 region has 14 residues. Trimming cost V 1 base and J 4 bases, with 11 bases left between them.

This clonotype showed up many times. The V call is TRBV7-9, the J call TRBJ2-2, with D uncertain. Germline V lookup: CDR1 SEHNR, CDR2 FQNEAQ (reference sequence). Trimming took off 4 bases at V and 5 bases at J, with 11 bases between the two ends. CDR3 length: 14 amino acids. CDR3 residues: CASSSLDTTGELFF. The CDR3, as DNA: TGTGCCAGCAGCTCCCTCGACACTACCGGGGAGCTGTTTTTT.

This clonotype was detected many times. The chain joins TRBV2 to TRBJ1-4, with TRBD1 matching 7 bases. CDR1 and CDR2 (germline): SNHLY, FYNNEI. Trimming took 6 bases from V and 8 from J; bases not matched to a gene: 6. This CDR3 region has 13 residues. CDR3 DNA: TGTGCCAGCAGCGTAGACAGGGAGGAAAAACTGTTTTTT. Amino acids: CASSVDREEKLFF.

Many counts were recorded for this clonotype. The chain employs TRBV5-4 and TRBJ1-5; D is possibly TRBD1 (6 bases). The germline V gene encodes CDR1 SGHNT and CDR2 YYREEE (reference sequence). This CDR3 spans 13 amino acids. Trimming took 4 bases from V and 4 from J, leaving 9 bases between them. The CDR3 nucleotides read TGTGCCAGCAGCGTTGGACAGAATCAGCCCCAGCATTTT. This encodes CASSVGQNQPQHF.

A few counts support this clonotype. The chain couples TRBV19 to TRBJ2-1; possible D gene TRBD2, 5 bases. V was clipped by 6 bases and J by 7 bases, with 16 bases between them. Germline-derived CDR1 and CDR2 are LNHDA and SQIVND (reference sequence). This CDR3 is 14 amino acids long. CDR3 amino acids: CASRERDWRNEQFF. In DNA, the CDR3 is TGTGCCAGTAGGGAGCGAGACTGGAGGAATGAGCAGTTCTTC.

This clonotype occurred a few times. The chain couples TRBV6-5 to TRBJ2-3; D gene unclear. Germline lookup yields CDR1 MNHEY and CDR2 SVGAGI. V lost 2 bases, J lost 3 bases, and 3 bases lay in between. The CDR3 has 12 amino acids. This CDR3 is CASSYGTDTQYF. DNA for the CDR3: TGTGCCAGCAGTTACGGGACAGATACGCAGTATTTT.

This clonotype was picked up many times. The V gene is TRBV10-3, the J gene TRBJ2-5; D is perhaps TRBD1 (6 bases). Trimming pared 3 bases from V and 2 bases from J, leaving 16 bases between. Per germline, CDR1 ENHRY and CDR2 SYGVKD. The CDR3 length is 16 residues. In DNA, the CDR3 is TGTGCCATCAGTGACGCGGCGGACAGAGGACAAGAGACCCAGTACTTC. It translates to CAISDAADRGQETQYF.

This chain's CDR3 is CATRGREYNSPLHF. The DNA for the CDR3 is TGTGCCACTAGAGGTCGGGAATATAATTCACCCCTCCACTTT. J is TRBJ1-6 and V is TRBV19; D unclear. The germline V gene has CDR1 LNHDA and CDR2 SQIVND (reference sequence). Trimming removed 10 bases at V and 4 bases at J, with 14 bases between. The CDR3 spans 14 residues.